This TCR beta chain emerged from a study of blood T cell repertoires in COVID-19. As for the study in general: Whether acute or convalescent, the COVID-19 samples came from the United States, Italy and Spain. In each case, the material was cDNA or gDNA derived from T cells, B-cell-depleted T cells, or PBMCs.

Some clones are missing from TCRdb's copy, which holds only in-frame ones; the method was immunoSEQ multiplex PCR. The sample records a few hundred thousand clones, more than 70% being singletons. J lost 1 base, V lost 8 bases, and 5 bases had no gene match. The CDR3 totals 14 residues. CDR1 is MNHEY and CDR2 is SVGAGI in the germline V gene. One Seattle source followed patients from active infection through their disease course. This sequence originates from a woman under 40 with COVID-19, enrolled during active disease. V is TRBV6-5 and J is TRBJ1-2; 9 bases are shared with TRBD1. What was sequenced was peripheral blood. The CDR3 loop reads CASGRGQGNYGYTF. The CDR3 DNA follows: TGTGCCAGCGGCAGGGGACAGGGTAACTATGGCTACACCTTC.